At least ten counts were recorded for the clone carrying this T cell receptor (beta chain). TCR beta VDJ and CDR3 profiling used genomic DNA as template. TCRdb re-analysed the reads in MiXCR, keeping a single row per CDR3 protein. The data contain about 160,000 distinct CDR3 sequences, approximately 43% of them seen just once; the ten biggest clones take up around 0.96%. This sample is drawn from a study of CD8+CD57+ T cells in acquired aplastic anemia. The V and J ends lost 3 bases and 1 base respectively, with 13 bases between them. The germline CDR1 and CDR2 sequences are SGDLS and YYNGEE. The CDR3 has 15 amino acids.

The clonotype originates from a human donor in good health. Material: sorted CD4+, CD8+, or CD8+CD57+ T cells (not recorded which) from PBMCs. V is TRBV9 and J is TRBJ2-5; TRBD2 might be the D (6 bases). The CDR3 coding sequence is TGTGCCAGCAGCGCGGTTTGGGGAGGCCAAGAGACCCAGTACTTC. As protein: CASSAVWGGQETQYF.